Listed here are 25 T cell receptor beta chains from one sample, sequenced in a study of control samples from healthy donors and cancer patients. Data came from immunoSEQ multiplex PCR; TCRdb stores just in-frame clones and leaves some out. This sample has 20,000 to 30,000 clones; 82% occur once, and the top ten carry about 23%. Sequenced material: PBMCs. Receptor source: a man aged 60 to 69 with colorectal cancer.

The chain joins TRBV5-1 to TRBJ1-3, with TRBD1 identical over 9 bases. The germline V gene encodes CDR1 SGHRS and CDR2 YFSETQ. This CDR3 has 15 amino acids. J lost 0 bases, V lost 4 bases, and 2 bases had no gene match. DNA of the CDR3: TGCGCCAGCAGCCGACAGGGGGACTCTGGAAACACCATATATTTT. It specifies CASSRQGDSGNTIYF. The full variable domain, completed using reference TRBV5-1 and TRBJ1-3, is KAGVTQTPRYLIKTRGQQVTLSCSPISGHRSVSWYQQTPGQGLQFLFEYFSETQRNKGNFPGRFSGRQFSNSRSEMNVSTLELGDSALYLCASSRQGDSGNTIYFGEGSWLTVV.

This chain uses TRBV5-1 with TRBJ1-2; 9 nucleotides match TRBD1. Per germline, CDR1 SGHRS and CDR2 YFSETQ. This CDR3 is built from 14 residues. The trim removed 0 bases at V and 4 bases at J, leaving 1 base unmatched. The CDR3 DNA reads as TGCGCCAGCAGCTTGGGGGACAGGGCCTATGGCTACACCTTC. This gives the protein CASSLGDRAYGYTF.

The chain has TRBV30 and TRBJ1-6, with D possibly matching TRBD1 (6 bases). The V gene's germline CDR1 is GTSNPN and CDR2 SVGIG (reference sequence). Deletions cut 0 bases from V and 8 bases from J, with 20 bases between. The CDR3 extends over 17 amino acids. The CDR3 DNA follows: TGTGCCTGGAGTGTACGGGGGGCCGGGACGGTAGATTCACCCCTCCACTTT. Its protein is CAWSVRGAGTVDSPLHF.

This clone was seen only once. This chain joins TRBV30 and TRBJ1-3; a weak D match, TRBD1 (5 bases). The CDR3 length is 15 residues. Trimming cost V 2 bases and J 4 bases, with 15 bases left between them. The germline gives CDR1 GTSNPN, CDR2 SVGIG (reference sequence). In DNA, the CDR3 is TGTGCCTGGAGTAAAGGCTTGGGGCGCGGAAACACCATATATTTT. Translating it yields CAWSKGLGRGNTIYF.

The genes are TRBV24-1 and TRBJ1-2; D might be TRBD1 (5 bases). The V end lost 12 bases, the J end lost 0 bases, and 16 bases lay between the germline ends. CDR1 KGHDR and CDR2 SFDVKD come from the germline V gene. The length of the CDR3 is 14 residues. The CDR3 DNA follows: TGTGCCTACGGGCGGGGGAGTCCTAACTATGGCTACACCTTC. Translation gives CAYGRGSPNYGYTF.

In its sample, this clone was seen a few times. The rearrangement joins TRBV5-5 to TRBJ2-3; 9 bases are shared with TRBD1. The CDR3 runs 16 residues. J lost 3 bases, V lost 0 bases, and 5 bases had no gene match. Looked up from germline, CDR1 is SGHKS and CDR2 is YYEKEE (reference sequence). As DNA, the CDR3 is TGTGCCAGCAGCTTGGTGGGGGGACAGGGAACAGATACGCAGTATTTT. Translation gives CASSLVGGQGTDTQYF.

CDR3 in DNA: TGTGCCAGCAGCTTAGGGTTTTTCAATCAGCCCCAGCATTTT. The encoded protein is CASSLGFFNQPQHF. V gene TRBV7-2 combines with J gene TRBJ1-5; no clear D gene. Germline CDR1 is SGHTA and CDR2 is FQGNSA. Trimming took off 1 base at V and 3 bases at J, with 7 bases between the two ends. The CDR3 sequence is 14 residues long.

This clone was recorded a few times. CDR3 residues: CASSLTGGSQPQHF. The CDR3 coding sequence is TGTGCCAGCAGCCTGACAGGGGGCAGTCAGCCCCAGCATTTT. J is TRBJ1-5 and V is TRBV6-2 or TRBV6-3; 10 bases map to TRBD1. This CDR3 spans 14 amino acids. Germline V gene sequence: CDR1 MNHEY, CDR2 SVGEGT. The ends lost 6 bases at V and 6 bases at J; junction bases unmatched: 5.

CDR3 coding DNA: TGTGCCAGCAGCTTATACGAGTTCCAGAAAGCTTTCTTT. It encodes CASSLYEFQKAFF. The V gene is TRBV7-9, the J gene TRBJ1-1; D is unclear. Trimming stripped 2 bases from V and 9 bases from J, with 13 bases between. Looked up from germline, CDR1 is SEHNR and CDR2 is FQNEAQ (reference sequence). The CDR3 length is 13 residues.

A few counts support this clone. The V and J genes are TRBV6-5 and TRBJ1-6; TRBD1 might be the D (6 bases). Germline values: CDR1 MNHEY, CDR2 SVGAGI. The CDR3 loop spans 12 amino acids. V lost 5 bases and J 13 bases, leaving 12 bases between the germline ends. The CDR3 loop is CASSRGDRPLHF. CDR3 coding DNA: TGTGCCAGCAGTCGGGGCGACAGGCCCCTCCACTTT.

The CDR3 spells CASAEDKNTEAFF. CDR3 nucleotides: TGTGCTAGTGCTGAGGACAAGAACACTGAAGCTTTCTTT. The V and J genes are TRBV12-5 and TRBJ1-1; D is perhaps TRBD1 (5 bases). There are 13 residues in the CDR3. Germline lookup yields CDR1 LGHNT and CDR2 FRNRAP. Trimming cost V 7 bases and J 1 base, with 10 bases left between them.

The J gene is TRBJ2-1, the V gene TRBV27; the match to TRBD1 covers 8 bases. This CDR3 region has 15 residues. V was pared by 6 bases and J by 7 bases, with 11 bases of the junction left unmatched. The germline gives CDR1 MNHEY, CDR2 SMNVEV (reference sequence). The CDR3 spells CASRAQRQGTNEQFF. As DNA, the CDR3 is TGTGCCAGCAGGGCCCAACGACAGGGGACGAATGAGCAGTTCTTC.

The rearrangement links TRBV7-2 to TRBJ1-4; TRBD1 matches at 8 bases. The junction had 4 bases not matched to a gene; V was cut back by 1 base and J by 0 bases. The CDR3 is 17 residues long. CDR1 and CDR2 from the germline V gene are SGHTA and FQGNSA. In DNA form, the CDR3 reads TGTGCCAGCAGCTTAGTGGGACAGGACTCAACTAATGAAAAACTGTTTTTT. Protein product: CASSLVGQDSTNEKLFF.

The V and J genes are TRBV2 and TRBJ1-2; D gene unclear. CDR1 is SNHLY and CDR2 is FYNNEI in the germline V gene. Trimming removed 2 bases at V and 1 base at J, with 5 bases between. This CDR3 has 13 amino acids. The CDR3 DNA sequence: TGTGCCAGCAGTGAACCCCTTAACTATGGCTACACCTTC. It is translated as CASSEPLNYGYTF.

CDR3 in amino acids: CASSTDGSSYNEQFF. The CDR3 DNA reads as TGTGCCAGCAGTACTGACGGTAGCTCCTACAATGAGCAGTTCTTC. The chain has TRBV6-5 and TRBJ2-1; unclear D gene. Germline V gene lookup returns CDR1 MNHEY and CDR2 SVGAGI. The germline V and J ends were trimmed by 5 bases and 0 bases, with 11 bases remaining between them. The length of the CDR3 is 15 residues.

The chain employs TRBV3-1 (or the pseudogene TRBV3-2) and TRBJ2-1; D ambiguous. V lost 3 bases and J 0 bases, leaving 9 bases between the germline ends. CDR3 size: 15 residues. CDR1 and CDR2 (germline): LGHDT, YNNKEL (reference sequence). The CDR3 reads CASSQTTSSYNEQFF. The CDR3 bases are TGTGCCAGCAGCCAGACAACGAGCTCCTACAATGAGCAGTTCTTC.

In DNA, the CDR3 is TGTGCCAGCAGGGAAGGACCGGGGCAGTACGTC. This gives the protein CASREGPGQYV. The gene calls are TRBV2 and TRBJ2-7; D not resolved. The CDR3 extends over 11 amino acids. CDR1 SNHLY and CDR2 FYNNEI come from the germline V gene.

This chain links TRBV5-6 with TRBJ1-2; 9 nucleotides agree with TRBD1. The CDR3 spans 15 residues. V was clipped by 5 bases and J by 3 bases; unmatched bases: 8. Germline assignment: CDR1 SGHDT and CDR2 YYEEEE. Here the CDR3 reads CASRFLDRGYYGYTF. In DNA, the CDR3 is TGTGCCAGCAGATTCTTAGACAGGGGGTACTATGGCTACACCTTC.

This chain joins TRBV5-1 and TRBJ2-5; D is possibly TRBD1 or TRBD2 (5 bases each). The CDR3 is 15 amino acids. V was clipped by 1 base and J by 2 bases, with 12 bases between them. Germline CDR1 and CDR2: SGHRS and YFSETQ. This CDR3 is CASSLLGTDQETQYF. The CDR3 DNA reads TGCGCCAGCAGCTTGCTAGGGACGGATCAAGAGACCCAGTACTTC.

This rearrangement joins TRBV9 to TRBJ2-5; D may match TRBD1 or TRBD2 (5 bases each). This CDR3 has 14 residues. Trimming cost V 2 bases and J 5 bases, with 13 bases left between them. Germline V gene lookup returns CDR1 SGDLS and CDR2 YYNGEE. The CDR3 bases are TGTGCCAGCAGCGTGAACCGGGGCCACGAGACCCAGTACTTC. As protein: CASSVNRGHETQYF.

The rearrangement joins TRBV6-4 to TRBJ2-3; 9 nucleotides line up with TRBD1. With V trimmed by 6 bases and J by 6 bases, 16 bases remained unmatched. The CDR3 is 17 amino acids. Germline CDR1 and CDR2: MRHNA and SNTAGT. The CDR3 region is CASSNGPPGTGFDTQYF. The CDR3 bases are TGTGCCAGCAGCAACGGGCCCCCCGGGACAGGGTTTGATACGCAGTATTTT.

The chain uses TRBV18 and TRBJ2-1; no definite D call. Germline V gene lookup returns CDR1 KGHSH and CDR2 LQKENI. CDR3 length equals 14 residues. Trimming took 6 bases from V and 6 from J, leaving 15 bases between them. CDR3 loop: CASSPVSQRNEQFF. CDR3 nucleotide sequence: TGTGCCAGCTCCCCGGTAAGTCAACGCAATGAGCAGTTCTTC.

The gene calls are TRBV4-1 and TRBJ1-4; D possibly corresponds to TRBD1 (5 bases). The V gene's germline CDR1 is MGHRA and CDR2 YSYEKL. Trimming left V 0 bases short and J 8 bases short, with 16 bases between. This CDR3 is built from 16 residues. The CDR3 here is CASSQEGNGGSEKLFF. The DNA for the CDR3 is TGCGCCAGCAGCCAAGAGGGGAACGGGGGATCGGAAAAACTGTTTTTT.

The chain carries TRBV4-1 and TRBJ1-2, with 11 bases aligning to TRBD1. Germline V gene lookup returns CDR1 MGHRA and CDR2 YSYEKL. CDR3 length: 15 amino acids. The trim removed 4 bases at V and 1 base at J, leaving 2 bases unmatched. The CDR3 DNA reads as TGCGCCAGCAGCCTGGGACAGGGGGATAACTATGGCTACACCTTC. Residues: CASSLGQGDNYGYTF.

The chain recombines TRBV2 with TRBJ2-5, with 7 bases that match TRBD1. V lost 7 bases to trimming and J lost 4 bases; unmatched junction nucleotides: 12. The germline V gene has CDR1 SNHLY and CDR2 FYNNEI. There are 15 residues in the CDR3. The CDR3 coding sequence is TGTGCCAGCACTAATAGGGGGCTCTGGGGAGAGACCCAGTACTTC. This codes for CASTNRGLWGETQYF.